The 12 T cell receptor beta chains below come from one sample, sequenced in a study of blood T cell repertoires in COVID-19. Produced via immunoSEQ multiplex PCR; TCRdb's table is partial and in-frame only. The sample has approximately 88,000 clones; approximately 80% are singletons. Sequencing was done on a sample of peripheral blood. These receptors were taken from a woman older than 75 with acute or convalescent COVID-19.

This chain uses TRBV11-2 with TRBJ2-4, with TRBD2 as a possible D gene (6 bases). The CDR3 runs to 18 residues. Germline CDR1 reads SGHAT; CDR2 reads FQNNGV. V gave up 2 bases and J gave up 0 bases, with 17 bases separating them. CDR3 amino acids: CASSLYRDSTLAKNIQYF. CDR3 sequence (DNA): TGTGCCAGCAGCTTATACCGGGACTCAACATTAGCCAAAAACATTCAGTACTTC.

The rearrangement joins TRBV7-2 to TRBJ2-7, with TRBD2 matching 12 bases. J lost 5 bases, V lost 7 bases, and 6 bases had no gene match. The CDR3 runs 14 residues. From germline, CDR1 is SGHTA and CDR2 FQGNSA. The CDR3 loop is CASNLAGGPNEQYF. In DNA form, the CDR3 reads TGTGCCAGCAACCTAGCGGGAGGGCCTAACGAGCAGTACTTC.

The chain is built from TRBV2 and TRBJ1-2, with 7 bases aligning to TRBD1. With 5 bases clipped from V and 8 bases from J, the junction kept 8 bases outside the gene matches. From germline, CDR1 is SNHLY and CDR2 FYNNEI. This CDR3 is built from 13 residues. CDR3 DNA: TGTGCCAGCAGTAGAGAGAGCAGGGGGGGCTACACCTTC. Its translation: CASSRESRGGYTF. The full variable domain, with the rest looked up from reference TRBV2 and TRBJ1-2, is EPEVTQTPSHQVTQMGQEVILRCVPISNHLYFYWYRQILGQKVEFLVSFYNNEISEKSEIFDDQFSVERPDGSNFTLKIRSTKLEDSAMYFCASSRESRGGYTFGSGTRLTVV.

The chain has TRBV6-5 and TRBJ2-5; TRBD1 might be the D (5 bases). V was clipped by 5 bases and J by 5 bases, with 12 bases between them. CDR1 and CDR2 (germline): MNHEY, SVGAGI. There are 13 residues in the CDR3. DNA of the CDR3: TGTGCCAGCAGTACCAGGGTGTCCGAGACCCAGTACTTC. It is translated as CASSTRVSETQYF.

This clone was seen only once. The rearrangement uses TRBV18 and TRBJ1-1; maybe TRBD1 (5 bases). This CDR3 has 13 amino acids. The germline V gene encodes CDR1 KGHSH and CDR2 LQKENI. V gave up 3 bases and J gave up 4 bases, with 9 bases separating them. The CDR3 loop reads CASSPKGFTEAFF. CDR3 DNA: TGTGCCAGCTCACCGAAGGGGTTCACTGAAGCTTTCTTT. Combining the CDR3 with reference TRBV18 and TRBJ1-1 gives the whole variable domain NAGVMQNPRHLVRRRGQEARLRCSPMKGHSHVYWYRQLPEEGLKFMVYLQKENIIDESGMPKERFSAEFPKEGPSILRIQQVVRGDSAAYFCASSPKGFTEAFFGQGTRLTVV.

This clone was observed a handful of times. This sequence joins TRBV21-1 and TRBJ2-2; the D call of TRBD2 is as the table states it, not checked on the DNA. TRBV21-1 is deemed a pseudogene. The CDR3 sequence is 18 residues long. The CDR3: CASSKGLAGGLNTGELFF. The DNA for the CDR3 is TGTGCCAGCAGCAAAGGACTAGCGGGGGGCTTGAACACCGGGGAGCTGTTTTTT.

This sequence joins TRBV18 and TRBJ2-7, with D unresolved. The V end was cut by 6 bases, the J end by 2 bases, with 11 bases between. The CDR3 is 13 residues long. The V gene's germline CDR1 is KGHSH and CDR2 LQKENI. The CDR3 sequence is CASSWADTYEQYF. In DNA form, the CDR3 reads TGTGCCAGCTCTTGGGCCGATACCTACGAGCAGTACTTC. The full variable domain, its missing parts supplied by reference TRBV18 and TRBJ2-7, is NAGVMQNPRHLVRRRGQEARLRCSPMKGHSHVYWYRQLPEEGLKFMVYLQKENIIDESGMPKERFSAEFPKEGPSILRIQQVVRGDSAAYFCASSWADTYEQYFGPGTRLTVT.

This sequence joins TRBV20-1 and TRBJ1-5; tentative D call: TRBD1 (5 bases). The CDR3 is 14 amino acids. The germline V and J ends were trimmed by 5 bases and 2 bases, with 13 bases remaining between them. Germline CDR1 DFQATT, CDR2 SNEGSKA (reference sequence). CDR3 residues: CSAGGGRGNQPQHF. CDR3 sequence (DNA): TGCAGTGCTGGTGGGGGGAGGGGCAATCAGCCCCAGCATTTT.

The chain carries TRBV5-4 and TRBJ2-5; D remains ambiguous. The CDR3 is 13 amino acids. Germline CDR1 SGHNT, CDR2 YYREEE (reference sequence). Trimming left V 2 bases short and J 0 bases short, with 5 bases between. The CDR3 protein is CASSLQYQETQYF. DNA of the CDR3: TGTGCCAGCAGCTTACAATACCAAGAGACCCAGTACTTC.

The genes are TRBV12-5 and TRBJ1-4; 8 bases map to TRBD1. The junction had 4 bases not matched to a gene; V was cut back by 1 base and J by 0 bases. The length of the CDR3 is 17 residues. The germline V gene has CDR1 LGHNT and CDR2 FRNRAP. The CDR3 loop is CASGLGTGLTTNEKLFF. The CDR3 DNA reads as TGTGCTAGTGGTTTGGGGACAGGGCTTACAACTAATGAAAAACTGTTTTTT.

The chain has TRBV5-1 and TRBJ1-2; D call uncertain. V was clipped by 1 base and J by 6 bases, with 10 bases between them. CDR1 SGHRS and CDR2 YFSETQ come from the germline V gene. The CDR3 spans 13 residues. CDR3 in amino acids: CASSLSTPDGYTF. The DNA for the CDR3 is TGCGCCAGCAGCTTGTCGACACCGGATGGCTACACCTTC. Supplemented by reference TRBV5-1 and TRBJ1-2, the full variable domain reads KAGVTQTPRYLIKTRGQQVTLSCSPISGHRSVSWYQQTPGQGLQFLFEYFSETQRNKGNFPGRFSGRQFSNSRSEMNVSTLELGDSALYLCASSLSTPDGYTFGSGTRLTVV.

This clone was seen only once. CDR3 region: CASSLIMAGDSYEQYF. DNA of the CDR3: TGTGCCAGCAGCTTAATCATGGCGGGAGACTCCTACGAGCAGTACTTC. The rearrangement links TRBV7-8 to TRBJ2-7; the match to TRBD2 covers 7 bases. Germline assignment: CDR1 SGHVS and CDR2 FQNEAQ. The junction had 7 bases not matched to a gene; V was cut back by 2 bases and J by 0 bases. This CDR3 has 16 amino acids. Based on the CDR3 plus reference TRBV7-8 and TRBJ2-7, the full variable domain is GAGVSQSPRYKVAKRGQDVALRCDPISGHVSLFWYQQALGQGPEFLTYFQNEAQLDKSGLPSDRFFAERPEGSVSTLKIQRTQQEDSAVYLCASSLIMAGDSYEQYFGPGTRLTVT.